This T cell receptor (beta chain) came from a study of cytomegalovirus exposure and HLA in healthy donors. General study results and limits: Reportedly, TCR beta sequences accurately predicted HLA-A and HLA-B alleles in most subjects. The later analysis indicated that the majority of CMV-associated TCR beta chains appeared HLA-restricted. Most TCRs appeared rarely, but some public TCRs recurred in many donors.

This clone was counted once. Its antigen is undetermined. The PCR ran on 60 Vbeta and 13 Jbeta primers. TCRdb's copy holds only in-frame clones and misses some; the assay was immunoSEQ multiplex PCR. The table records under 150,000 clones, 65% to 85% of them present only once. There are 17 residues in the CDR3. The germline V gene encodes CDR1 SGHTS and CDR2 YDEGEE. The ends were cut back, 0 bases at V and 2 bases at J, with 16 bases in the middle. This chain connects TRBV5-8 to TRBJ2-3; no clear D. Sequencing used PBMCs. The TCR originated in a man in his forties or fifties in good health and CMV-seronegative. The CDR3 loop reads CASSLGLSPSLTDTQYF. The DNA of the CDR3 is TGTGCCAGCAGCTTGGGTCTGTCCCCGAGCCTCACAGATACGCAGTATTTT.